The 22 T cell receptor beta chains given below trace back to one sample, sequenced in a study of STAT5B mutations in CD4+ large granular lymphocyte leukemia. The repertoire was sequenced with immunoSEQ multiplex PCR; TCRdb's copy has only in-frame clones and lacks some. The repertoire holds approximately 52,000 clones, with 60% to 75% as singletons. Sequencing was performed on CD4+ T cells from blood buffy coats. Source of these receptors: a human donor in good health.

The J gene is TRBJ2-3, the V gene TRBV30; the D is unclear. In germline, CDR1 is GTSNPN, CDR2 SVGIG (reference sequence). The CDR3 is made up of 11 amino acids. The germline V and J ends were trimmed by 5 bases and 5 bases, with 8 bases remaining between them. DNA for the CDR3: TGTGCCTGGTCTCGGGTAGATACGCAGTATTTT. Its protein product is CAWSRVDTQYF.

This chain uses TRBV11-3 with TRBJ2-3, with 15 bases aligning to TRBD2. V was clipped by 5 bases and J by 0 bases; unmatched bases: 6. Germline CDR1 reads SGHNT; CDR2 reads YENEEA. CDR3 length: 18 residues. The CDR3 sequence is CASSQGTSGGTSTDTQYF. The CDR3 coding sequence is TGTGCCAGCAGCCAAGGGACTAGCGGGGGGACTAGCACAGATACGCAGTATTTT.

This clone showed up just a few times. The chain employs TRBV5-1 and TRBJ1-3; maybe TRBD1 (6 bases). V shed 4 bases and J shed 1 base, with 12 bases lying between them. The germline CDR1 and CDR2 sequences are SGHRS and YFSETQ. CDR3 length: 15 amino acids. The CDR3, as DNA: TGCGCCAGCAGCATGGGACAACCTTCTGGAAACACCATATATTTT. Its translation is CASSMGQPSGNTIYF.

DNA of the CDR3: TGTGCCAGCAGCTCGGGCGGTCGTACGAATTCACCCCTCCACTTT. Amino acids: CASSSGGRTNSPLHF. The chain joins TRBV5-6 to TRBJ1-6; D is uncertain. The CDR3 has 15 amino acids. Germline V gene sequence: CDR1 SGHDT, CDR2 YYEEEE. Trimming shortened V by 3 bases and J by 7 bases, and 14 bases separated the two germline ends.

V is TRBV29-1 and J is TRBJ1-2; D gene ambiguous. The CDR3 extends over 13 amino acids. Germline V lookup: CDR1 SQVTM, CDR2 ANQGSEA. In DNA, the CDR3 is TGCAGTTCGATGTTCGGACCCTTGGGTGGCTACACCTTC. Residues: CSSMFGPLGGYTF.

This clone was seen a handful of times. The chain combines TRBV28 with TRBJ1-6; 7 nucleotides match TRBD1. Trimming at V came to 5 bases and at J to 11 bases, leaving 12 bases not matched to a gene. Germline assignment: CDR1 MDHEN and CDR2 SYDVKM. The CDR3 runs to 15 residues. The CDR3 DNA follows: TGTGCCAGCAGTACACAGATGACAGGGTACGCACCCCTCCACTTT. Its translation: CASSTQMTGYAPLHF.

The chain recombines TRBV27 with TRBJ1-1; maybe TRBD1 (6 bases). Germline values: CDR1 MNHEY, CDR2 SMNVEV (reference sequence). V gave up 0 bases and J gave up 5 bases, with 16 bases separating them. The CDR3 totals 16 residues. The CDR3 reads CASSLSGAGVGTEAFF. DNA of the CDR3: TGTGCCAGCAGTTTATCGGGCGCAGGGGTAGGGACTGAAGCTTTCTTT.

CDR3 coding DNA: TGTGCCAGCAGTTTGGGCGGAGGCCTACTCTATGGCTACACCTTC. Protein sequence: CASSLGGGLLYGYTF. The chain combines TRBV6-5 with TRBJ1-2; D not resolved. Germline values: CDR1 MNHEY, CDR2 SVGAGI. Trimming removed 4 bases from V and 4 bases from J, with 16 bases in between. The CDR3 spans 15 residues.

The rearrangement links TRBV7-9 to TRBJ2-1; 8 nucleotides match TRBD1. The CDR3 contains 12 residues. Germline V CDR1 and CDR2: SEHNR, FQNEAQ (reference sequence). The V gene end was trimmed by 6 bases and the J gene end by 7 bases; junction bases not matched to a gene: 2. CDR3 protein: CASSRQGNEQFF. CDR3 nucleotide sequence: TGTGCCAGCAGTAGACAGGGGAATGAGCAGTTCTTC.

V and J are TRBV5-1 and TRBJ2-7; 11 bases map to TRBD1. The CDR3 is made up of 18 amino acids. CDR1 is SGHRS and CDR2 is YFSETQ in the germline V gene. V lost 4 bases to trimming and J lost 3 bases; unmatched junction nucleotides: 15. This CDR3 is CASSPQVVRDRGFYEQYF. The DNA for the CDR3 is TGCGCCAGCAGCCCCCAAGTAGTTCGGGACAGGGGGTTCTACGAGCAGTACTTC.

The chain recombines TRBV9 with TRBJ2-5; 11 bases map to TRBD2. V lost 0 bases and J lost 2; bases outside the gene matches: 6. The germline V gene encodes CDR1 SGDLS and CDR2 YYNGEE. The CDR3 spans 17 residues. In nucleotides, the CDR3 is TGTGCCAGCAGCGTAGCGGTTAGCGGGGGGGGTCAAGAGACCCAGTACTTC. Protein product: CASSVAVSGGGQETQYF.

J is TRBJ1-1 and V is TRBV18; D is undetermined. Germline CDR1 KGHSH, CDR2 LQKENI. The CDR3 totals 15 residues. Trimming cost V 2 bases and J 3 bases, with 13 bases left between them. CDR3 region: CASSPAQAMHTEAFF. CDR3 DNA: TGTGCCAGCTCACCAGCCCAGGCGATGCACACTGAAGCTTTCTTT.

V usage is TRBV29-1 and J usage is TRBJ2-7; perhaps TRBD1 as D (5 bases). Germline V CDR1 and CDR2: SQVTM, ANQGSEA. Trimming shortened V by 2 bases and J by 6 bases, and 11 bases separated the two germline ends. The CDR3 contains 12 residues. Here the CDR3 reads CSVEFQGSEQYF. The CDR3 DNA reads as TGCAGCGTTGAATTTCAGGGTAGCGAGCAGTACTTC.

The CDR3 DNA is TGTGCCAGCAGTTTAATACAGGACGACTATGGCTACACCTTC. Protein product: CASSLIQDDYGYTF. This chain connects TRBV28 to TRBJ1-2; a weak D match, TRBD1 (5 bases). Germline V lookup: CDR1 MDHEN, CDR2 SYDVKM. This CDR3 has 14 amino acids. Trimming removed 2 bases at V and 3 bases at J, with 10 bases between.

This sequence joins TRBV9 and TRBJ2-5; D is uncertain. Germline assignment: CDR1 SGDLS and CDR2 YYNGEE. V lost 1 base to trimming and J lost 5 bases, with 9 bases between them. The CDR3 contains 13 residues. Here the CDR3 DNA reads TGTGCCAGCAGCGTATATGAGTTGGAGACCCAGTACTTC. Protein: CASSVYELETQYF.

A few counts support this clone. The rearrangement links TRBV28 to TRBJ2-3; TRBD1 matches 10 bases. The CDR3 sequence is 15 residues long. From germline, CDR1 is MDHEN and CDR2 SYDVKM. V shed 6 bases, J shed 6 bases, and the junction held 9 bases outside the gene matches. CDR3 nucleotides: TGTGCCAGCAGGGAAACGGGACAGGGGTTGGATACGCAGTATTTT. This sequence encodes CASRETGQGLDTQYF.

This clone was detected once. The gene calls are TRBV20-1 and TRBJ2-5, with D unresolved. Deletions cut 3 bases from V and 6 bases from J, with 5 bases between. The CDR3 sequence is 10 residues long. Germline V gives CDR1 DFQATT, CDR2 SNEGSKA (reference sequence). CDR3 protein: CSASPKTQYF. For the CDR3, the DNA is TGCAGTGCTAGTCCAAAGACCCAGTACTTC.

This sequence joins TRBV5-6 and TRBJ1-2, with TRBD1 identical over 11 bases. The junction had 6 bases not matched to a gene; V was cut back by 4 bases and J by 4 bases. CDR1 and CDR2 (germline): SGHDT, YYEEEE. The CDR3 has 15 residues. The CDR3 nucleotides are TGTGCCAGCAGCCTCGGACAGGGGGCGTTCTATGGCTACACCTTC. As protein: CASSLGQGAFYGYTF. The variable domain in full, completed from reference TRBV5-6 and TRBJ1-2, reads DAGVTQSPTHLIKTRGQQVTLRCSPKSGHDTVSWYQQALGQGPQFIFQYYEEEERQRGNFPDRFSGHQFPNYSSELNVNALLLGDSALYLCASSLGQGAFYGYTFGSGTRLTVV.

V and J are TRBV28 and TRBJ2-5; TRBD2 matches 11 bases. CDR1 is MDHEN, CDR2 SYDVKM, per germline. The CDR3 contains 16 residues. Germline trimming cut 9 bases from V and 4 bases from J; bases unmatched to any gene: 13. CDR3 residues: CASLTSGAYTGETQYF. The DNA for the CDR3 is TGTGCCAGTTTGACTAGCGGGGCCTACACGGGAGAGACCCAGTACTTC.

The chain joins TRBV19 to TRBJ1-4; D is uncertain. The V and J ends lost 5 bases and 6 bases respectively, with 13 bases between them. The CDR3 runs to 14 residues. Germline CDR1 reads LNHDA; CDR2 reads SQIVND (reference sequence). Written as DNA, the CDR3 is TGTGCCAGTAGTTCCGGCATTATGGATGAAAAACTGTTTTTT. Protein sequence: CASSSGIMDEKLFF. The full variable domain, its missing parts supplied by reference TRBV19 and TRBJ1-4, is DGGITQSPKYLFRKEGQNVTLSCEQNLNHDAMYWYRQDPGQGLRLIYYSQIVNDFQKGDIAEGYSVSREKKESFPLTVTSAQKNPTAFYLCASSSGIMDEKLFFGSGTQLSVL.

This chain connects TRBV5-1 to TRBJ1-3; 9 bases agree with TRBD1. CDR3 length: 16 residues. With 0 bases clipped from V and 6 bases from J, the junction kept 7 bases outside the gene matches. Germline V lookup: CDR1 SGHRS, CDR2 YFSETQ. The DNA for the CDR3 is TGCGCCAGCAGCTTGGGGCCGGGACAGGGAACAAACACCATATATTTT. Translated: CASSLGPGQGTNTIYF.

The CDR3 nucleotides are TGTGCCAGCAGTTTGGGGTCCTACAATGAGCAGTTCTTC. It yields the protein CASSLGSYNEQFF. The chain links TRBV28 to TRBJ2-1; D is ambiguous. CDR1 and CDR2 from the germline V gene are MDHEN and SYDVKM. The CDR3 is 13 residues long. V was clipped by 3 bases and J by 1 base, with 4 bases between them.